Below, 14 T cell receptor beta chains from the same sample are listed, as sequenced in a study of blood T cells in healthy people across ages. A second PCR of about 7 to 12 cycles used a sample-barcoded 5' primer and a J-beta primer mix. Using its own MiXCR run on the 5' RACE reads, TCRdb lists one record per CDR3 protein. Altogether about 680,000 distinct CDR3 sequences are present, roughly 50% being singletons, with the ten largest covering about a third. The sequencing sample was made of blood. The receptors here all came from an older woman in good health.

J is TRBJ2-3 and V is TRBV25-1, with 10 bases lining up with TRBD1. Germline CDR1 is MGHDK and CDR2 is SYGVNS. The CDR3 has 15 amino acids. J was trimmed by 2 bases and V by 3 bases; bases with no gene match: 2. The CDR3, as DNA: TGTGCCAGCAGTGAGGACAGGGGGATCACAGATACGCAGTATTTT. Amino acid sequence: CASSEDRGITDTQYF. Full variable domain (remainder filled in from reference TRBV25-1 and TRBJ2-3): EADIYQTPRYLVIGTGKKITLECSQTMGHDKMYWYQQDPGMELHLIHYSYGVNSTEKGDLSSESTVSRIRTEHFPLTLESARPSHTSQYLCASSEDRGITDTQYFGPGTRLTVL.

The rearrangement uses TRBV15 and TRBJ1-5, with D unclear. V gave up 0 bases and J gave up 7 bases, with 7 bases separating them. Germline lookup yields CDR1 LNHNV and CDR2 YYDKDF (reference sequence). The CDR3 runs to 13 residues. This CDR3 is CATSRDWAQPQHF. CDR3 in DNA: TGTGCCACCAGCAGAGATTGGGCCCAGCCCCAGCATTTT. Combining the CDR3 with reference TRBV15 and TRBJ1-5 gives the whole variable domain DAMVIQNPRYQVTQFGKPVTLSCSQTLNHNVMYWYQQKSSQAPKLLFHYYDKDFNNEADTPDNFQSRRPNTSFCFLDIRSPGLGDTAMYLCATSRDWAQPQHFGDGTRLSIL.

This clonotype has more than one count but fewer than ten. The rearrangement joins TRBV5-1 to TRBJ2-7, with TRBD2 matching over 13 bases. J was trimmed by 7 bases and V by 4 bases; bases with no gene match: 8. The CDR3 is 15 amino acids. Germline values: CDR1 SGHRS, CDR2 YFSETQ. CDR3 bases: TGCGCCAGCAGCCCTGGACTAGCGGGAGCTGGAGAGCAGTACTTC. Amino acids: CASSPGLAGAGEQYF. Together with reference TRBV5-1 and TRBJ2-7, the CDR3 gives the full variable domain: KAGVTQTPRYLIKTRGQQVTLSCSPISGHRSVSWYQQTPGQGLQFLFEYFSETQRNKGNFPGRFSGRQFSNSRSEMNVSTLELGDSALYLCASSPGLAGAGEQYFGPGTRLTVT.

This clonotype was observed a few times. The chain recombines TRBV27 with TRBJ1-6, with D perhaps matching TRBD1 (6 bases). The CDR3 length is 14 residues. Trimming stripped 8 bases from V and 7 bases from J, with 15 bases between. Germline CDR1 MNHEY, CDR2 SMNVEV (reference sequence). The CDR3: CASSTGRGNSPLHF. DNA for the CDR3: TGTGCCAGCTCAACAGGGCGGGGGAATTCACCCCTCCACTTT.

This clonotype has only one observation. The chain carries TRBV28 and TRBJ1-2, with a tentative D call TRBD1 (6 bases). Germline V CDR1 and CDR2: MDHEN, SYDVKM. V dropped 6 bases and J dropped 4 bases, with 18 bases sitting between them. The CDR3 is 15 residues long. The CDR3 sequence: CASRSTFRGFYGYTF. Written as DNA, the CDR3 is TGTGCCAGCAGGTCGACATTCAGGGGATTCTATGGCTACACCTTC.

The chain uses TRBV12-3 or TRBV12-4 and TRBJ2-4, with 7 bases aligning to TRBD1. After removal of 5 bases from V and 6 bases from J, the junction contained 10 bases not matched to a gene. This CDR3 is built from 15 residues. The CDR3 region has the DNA TGTGCCAGCAGTAGAGGGGGCGCAAGTGGAAACATTCAGTACTTC. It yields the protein CASSRGGASGNIQYF.

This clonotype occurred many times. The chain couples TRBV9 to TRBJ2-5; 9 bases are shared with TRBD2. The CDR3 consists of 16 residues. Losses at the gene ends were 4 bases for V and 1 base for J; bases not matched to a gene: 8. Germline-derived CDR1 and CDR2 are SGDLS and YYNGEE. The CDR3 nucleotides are TGTGCCAGCAGCTTTAGCGGGGGAGGGTCCCAAGAGACCCAGTACTTC. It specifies CASSFSGGGSQETQYF.

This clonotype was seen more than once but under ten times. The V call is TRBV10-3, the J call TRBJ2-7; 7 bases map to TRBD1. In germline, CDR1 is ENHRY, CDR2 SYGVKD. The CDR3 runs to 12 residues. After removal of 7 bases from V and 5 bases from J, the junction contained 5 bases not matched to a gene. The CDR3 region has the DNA TGTGCCATCATGAGGGGGCCGCACGAGCAGTACTTC. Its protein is CAIMRGPHEQYF.

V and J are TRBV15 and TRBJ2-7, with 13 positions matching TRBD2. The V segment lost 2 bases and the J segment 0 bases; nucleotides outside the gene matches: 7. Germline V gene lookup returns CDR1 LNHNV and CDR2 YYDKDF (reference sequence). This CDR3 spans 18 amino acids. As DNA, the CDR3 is TGTGCCACCAGCAGAAGGACTAGCGGGGGAAAAAGCTCCTACGAGCAGTACTTC. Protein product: CATSRRTSGGKSSYEQYF.

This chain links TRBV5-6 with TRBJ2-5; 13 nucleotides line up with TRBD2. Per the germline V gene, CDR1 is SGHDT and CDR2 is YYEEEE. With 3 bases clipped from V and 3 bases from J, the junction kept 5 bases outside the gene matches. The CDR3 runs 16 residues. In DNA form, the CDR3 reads TGTGCCAGCAGCTCCGGACTAGCGGGAGTCAAAGAGACCCAGTACTTC. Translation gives CASSSGLAGVKETQYF.

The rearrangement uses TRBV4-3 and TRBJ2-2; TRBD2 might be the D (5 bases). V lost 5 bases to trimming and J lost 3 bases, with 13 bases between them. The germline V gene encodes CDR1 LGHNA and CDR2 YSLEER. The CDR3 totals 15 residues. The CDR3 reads CASSSEGLYTGELFF. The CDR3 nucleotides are TGCGCCAGCAGCAGTGAGGGTCTTTACACCGGGGAGCTGTTTTTT.

The CDR3 spells CASSLVHPNTEAFF. CDR3 DNA: TGTGCCAGCAGCTTGGTCCACCCCAACACTGAAGCTTTCTTT. The chain is built from TRBV5-6 and TRBJ1-1, with D unresolved. The germline V gene has CDR1 SGHDT and CDR2 YYEEEE. The CDR3 is 14 residues long. The ends were cut back, 0 bases at V and 2 bases at J, with 8 bases in the middle.

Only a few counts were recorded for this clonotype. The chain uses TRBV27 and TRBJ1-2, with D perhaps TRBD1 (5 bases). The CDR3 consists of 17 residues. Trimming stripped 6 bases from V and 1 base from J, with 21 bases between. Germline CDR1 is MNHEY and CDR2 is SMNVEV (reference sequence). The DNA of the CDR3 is TGTGCCAGCAGAAACCTTGGGGGGGACGCCAGTAACTATGGCTACACCTTC. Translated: CASRNLGGDASNYGYTF.

The CDR3 coding sequence is TGTGCCAGCAGCCCAGGGACACCTCATAGCAATCAGCCCCAGCATTTT. Its protein product is CASSPGTPHSNQPQHF. The rearrangement joins TRBV7-8 to TRBJ1-5; D may be TRBD1 (6 bases). The CDR3 consists of 16 residues. Germline V lookup: CDR1 SGHVS, CDR2 FQNEAQ. V dropped 5 bases and J dropped 0 bases, with 14 bases sitting between them. The full variable domain, rest sourced from reference TRBV7-8 and TRBJ1-5, is GAGVSQSPRYKVAKRGQDVALRCDPISGHVSLFWYQQALGQGPEFLTYFQNEAQLDKSGLPSDRFFAERPEGSVSTLKIQRTQQEDSAVYLCASSPGTPHSNQPQHFGDGTRLSIL.